The present T cell receptor (beta chain) was sequenced within a study of spatial heterogeneity in lung cancer. Germline CDR1 is SQVTM and CDR2 is ANQGSEA. The CDR3 has 15 residues. V dropped 7 bases and J dropped 0 bases, with 17 bases sitting between them. Time point specified: sample taken at primary tumor resection. No cell sorting; template was whole RNA from tumor, lung tissue or PBMC. TCRdb independently ran MiXCR on the 5' RACE reads; one entry per CDR3 protein. The sample records about 42,000 distinct CDR3 sequences, approximately 7% being singletons. This clonotype was seen ten or more times. The chain joins TRBV29-1 to TRBJ2-3; D is undetermined. This sequence was found in a female donor with early-stage non-small cell lung cancer. The sequencing used PBMCs, collected at surgery. CDR3 in DNA: TGCAGCGCCGCTAACTTCCGCTCTAGCACAGATACGCAGTATTTT. This sequence encodes CSAANFRSSTDTQYF.